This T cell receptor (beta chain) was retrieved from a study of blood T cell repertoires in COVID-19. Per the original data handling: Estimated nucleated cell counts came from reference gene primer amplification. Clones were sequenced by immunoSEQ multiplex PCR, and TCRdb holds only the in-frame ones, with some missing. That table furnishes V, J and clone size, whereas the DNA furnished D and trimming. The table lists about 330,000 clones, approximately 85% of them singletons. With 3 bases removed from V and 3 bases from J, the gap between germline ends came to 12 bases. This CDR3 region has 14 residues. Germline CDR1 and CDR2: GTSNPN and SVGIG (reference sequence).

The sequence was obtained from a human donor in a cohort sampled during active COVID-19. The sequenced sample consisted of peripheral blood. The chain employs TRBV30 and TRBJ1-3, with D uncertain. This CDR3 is CAWSGGRGGNTIYF. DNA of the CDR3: TGTGCCTGGAGCGGAGGGCGGGGTGGAAACACCATATATTTT.